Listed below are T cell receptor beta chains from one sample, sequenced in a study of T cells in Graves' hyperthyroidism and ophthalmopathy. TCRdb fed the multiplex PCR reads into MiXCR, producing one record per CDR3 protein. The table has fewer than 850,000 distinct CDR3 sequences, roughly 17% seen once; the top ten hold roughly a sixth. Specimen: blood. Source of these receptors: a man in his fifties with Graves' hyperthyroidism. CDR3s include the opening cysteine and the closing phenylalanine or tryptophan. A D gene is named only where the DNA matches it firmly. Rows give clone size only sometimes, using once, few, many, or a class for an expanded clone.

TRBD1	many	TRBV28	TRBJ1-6	TGTGCCAGCACCACCGACAGGGTGGGTAATTCACCCCTCCACTTT	CASTTDRVGNSPLHF
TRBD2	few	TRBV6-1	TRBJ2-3	TGTGGGAGTACTAGCGGGACTAGCACAGATACGCAGTATTTT	CGSTSGTSTDTQYF
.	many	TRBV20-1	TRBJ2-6	TGCAGCTCGGCGGGGACGTATGACTCTGGGGCCAACGTCCTGACTTTC	CSSAGTYDSGANVLTF
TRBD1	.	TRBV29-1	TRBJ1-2	TGCAGCGTTAGAACAGGGGTAGGCTATGGTGGCTACACCTTC	CSVRTGVGYGGYTF
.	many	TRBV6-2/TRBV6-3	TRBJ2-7	TGTGCCAGCAGCCCGTCCATTGTTAGGGCCCACGAGCAGTACTTC	CASSPSIVRAHEQYF
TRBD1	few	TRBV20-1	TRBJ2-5	TGCAGTGCTAGAGATATGGGGCCAGGGGGCTTTCAGGAGACCCAGTACTTC	CSARDMGPGGFQETQYF
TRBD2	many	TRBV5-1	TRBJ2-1	TGCGCCAGCAGCTTGGCCGAACTAGCGGGACTAGAGCAGTTCTTC	CASSLAELAGLEQFF
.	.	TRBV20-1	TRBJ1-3	TGCAGTGCTAGTGACAGAACCTCTGGAAACACCATATATTTT	CSASDRTSGNTIYF
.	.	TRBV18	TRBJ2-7	TGTGCCAGCTCACTGACACAGGGCTCATTTTCCGAGCAGTACTTC	CASSLTQGSFSEQYF
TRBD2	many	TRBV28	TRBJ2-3	TGTGCCAGCAGTCCGCTTGGGGGGGCTAGCGGGAGGCACACAGATACGCAGTATTTT	CASSPLGGASGRHTDTQYF
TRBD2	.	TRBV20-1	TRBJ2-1	TGCAGTGCTAGTCTAGCGGGAGGGCCTAATGAGCAGTTCTTC	CSASLAGGPNEQFF
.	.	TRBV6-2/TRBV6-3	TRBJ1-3	TGTGCCAGCCACGACGGATGGGGAAACACCATATATTTT	CASHDGWGNTIYF
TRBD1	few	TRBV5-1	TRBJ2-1	TGCGCCAGCAGCGGAGGGACAGGGGAAGGGAGGGAGCAGTTCTTC	CASSGGTGEGREQFF
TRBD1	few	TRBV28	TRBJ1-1	TGTGCCAGCAGCCCTATGGGGACAGCAAGGGGCACTGAAGCTTTCTTT	CASSPMGTARGTEAFF
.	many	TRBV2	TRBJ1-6	TGTGCCAGCAGTGAAGACAGGGTAGGGTCACCCCTCCACTTT	CASSEDRVGSPLHF
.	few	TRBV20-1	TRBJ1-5	TGCAGTGCTAGAGATCTCAGCAGGGTTAATCTGGGTCAGCCCCAGCATTTT	CSARDLSRVNLGQPQHF
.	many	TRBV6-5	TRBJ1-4	TGTGCCAGCAGTTACGCTTCTAATGAAAAACTGTTTTTT	CASSYASNEKLFF
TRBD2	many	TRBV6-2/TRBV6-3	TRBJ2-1	TGTGCCAGCAGTTACCTCACGACTAGCGGGAGGTGGAATGAGCAGTTCTTC	CASSYLTTSGRWNEQFF
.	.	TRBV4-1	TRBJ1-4	TGCGCCAGCAGCCACCCGGGACGGACTAATGAAAAACTGTTTTTT	CASSHPGRTNEKLFF
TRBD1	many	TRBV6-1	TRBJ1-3	TGTGCCAGCAGTTGGACAGGGGGCGACTCTGGAAACACCATATATTTT	CASSWTGGDSGNTIYF
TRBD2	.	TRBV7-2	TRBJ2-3	TGTGCCAGCAGCTTAGTCGGGTTAGGCGGGAGGACAGATACGCAGTATTTT	CASSLVGLGGRTDTQYF
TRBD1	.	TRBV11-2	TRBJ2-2	TGTGCCAGCAGCTCACAGGGGAGTCTTAGGACCGGGGAGCTGTTTTTT	CASSSQGSLRTGELFF
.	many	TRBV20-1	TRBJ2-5	TGCAGTGCTTCGAAATTGGGGGCGGGGGAGACCCAGTACTTC	CSASKLGAGETQYF